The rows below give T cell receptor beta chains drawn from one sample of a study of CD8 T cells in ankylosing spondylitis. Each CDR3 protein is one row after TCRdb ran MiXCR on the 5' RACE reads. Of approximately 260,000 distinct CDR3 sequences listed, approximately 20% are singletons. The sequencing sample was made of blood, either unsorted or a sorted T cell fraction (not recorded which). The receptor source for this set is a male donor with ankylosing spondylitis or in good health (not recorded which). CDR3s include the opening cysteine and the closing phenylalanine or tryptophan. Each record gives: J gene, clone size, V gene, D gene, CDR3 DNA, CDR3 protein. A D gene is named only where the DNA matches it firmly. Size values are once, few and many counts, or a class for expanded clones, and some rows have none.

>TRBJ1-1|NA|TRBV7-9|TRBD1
TGTGCCAGCAGCTTAGAGTCGCAGGGGGCTATGAACACTGAAGCTTTCTTT
CASSLESQGAMNTEAFF
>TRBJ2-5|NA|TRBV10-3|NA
TGTGCCATCAGTGACGCAGGGAGCCAAGAGACCCAGTACTTC
CAISDAGSQETQYF
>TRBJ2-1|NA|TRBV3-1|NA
TGTGCCAGCAGCCAAGATGAAGGGGCCAATGAGCAGTTCTTC
CASSQDEGANEQFF
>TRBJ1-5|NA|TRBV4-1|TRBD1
TGCGCCAGCAGCCAGAGACAGGGGGTAGATCAGCCCCAGCATTTT
CASSQRQGVDQPQHF
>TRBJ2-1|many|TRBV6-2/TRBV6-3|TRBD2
TGTGCCAGCAGTTACTCGCCTAGCGGGAGGGACGCCTACAATGAGCAGTTCTTC
CASSYSPSGRDAYNEQFF
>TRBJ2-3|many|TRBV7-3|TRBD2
TGTGCCAGCAGCTTTGGGACTAGCGGGGGGGATACGCAGTATTTT
CASSFGTSGGDTQYF
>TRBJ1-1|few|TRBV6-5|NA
TGTGCCAGCAGTTACTCTTGGCAGACTGAAGCTTTCTTT
CASSYSWQTEAFF
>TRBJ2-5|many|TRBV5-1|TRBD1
TGCGCCAGCAGCAGGACAGGGTTCGGTGAGACCCAGTACTTC
CASSRTGFGETQYF
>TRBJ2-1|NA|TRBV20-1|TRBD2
TGCAGTGCTAGACCAGAGGGGACTAGCGGGAGAAGTGAGCAGTTCTTC
CSARPEGTSGRSEQFF
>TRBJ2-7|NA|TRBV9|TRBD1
TGTGCCAGCAGCGACAGAGGGGGCCCGGAGTCCTACGAGCAGTACTTC
CASSDRGGPESYEQYF
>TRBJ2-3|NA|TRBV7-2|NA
TGTGCCAGCAGCCCTCCCCGGGACTTATCCTATACGCAGTATTTT
CASSPPRDLSYTQYF
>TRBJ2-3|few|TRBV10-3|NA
TGTGCCATCAGTGGCCAAACACTCACAGATACGCAGTATTTT
CAISGQTLTDTQYF
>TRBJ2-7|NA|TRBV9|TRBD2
TGTGCCAGCAGCGTAGGATCCGGGACTAGCGGCACCTACGAGCAGTACTTC
CASSVGSGTSGTYEQYF
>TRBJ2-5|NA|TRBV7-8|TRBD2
TGTGCCAGCAGCCTACTAGCGGGAGCCGCAGAGACCCAGTACTTC
CASSLLAGAAETQYF
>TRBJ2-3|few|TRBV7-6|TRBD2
TGTGCCAGCAGCGGTATGACTAGCGGGAGTATTAATACGCAGTATTTT
CASSGMTSGSINTQYF
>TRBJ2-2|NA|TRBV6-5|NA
TGTGCCAGCAGTTACTCGGGGGACGCCGGGGAGCTGTTTTTT
CASSYSGDAGELFF
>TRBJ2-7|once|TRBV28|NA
TGTGCCAGCAGTTCTTTTCTGGCAGGGGGGGAAGAGCAGTACTTC
CASSSFLAGGEEQYF
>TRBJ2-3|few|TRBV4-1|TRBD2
TGCGCCAGCAGCCAAGATCCGACTAGCGGGAACACAGATACGCAGTATTTT
CASSQDPTSGNTDTQYF
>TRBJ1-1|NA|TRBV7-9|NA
TGTGCCAGCGAATTGGGACCATGGACTTTCTTT
CASELGPWTFF
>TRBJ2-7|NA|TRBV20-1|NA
TGCAGTGCTAGACCTCCGGGCTTAGCCACCTACGAGCAGTACTTC
CSARPPGLATYEQYF
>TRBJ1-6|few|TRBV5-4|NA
TGTGCCAGCAGCTTGGAAGACTCTTACTATAATTCACCCCTCCACTTT
CASSLEDSYYNSPLHF
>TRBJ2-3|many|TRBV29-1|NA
TGCAGCGTTGGGCGCACAGATACGCAGTATTTT
CSVGRTDTQYF
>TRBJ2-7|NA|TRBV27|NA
TGTGCCAGCAGTTTATCGGGGCCCCGGACGGTGCAGTACTTC
CASSLSGPRTVQYF
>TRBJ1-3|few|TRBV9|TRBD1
TGTGCCAGCAGTCCGGGACAGGGAACGGACACCATATATTTT
CASSPGQGTDTIYF
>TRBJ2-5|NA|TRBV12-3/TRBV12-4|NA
TGTGCCAGCAGTTTTTTGGGAGAGACCCAGTACTTC
CASSFLGETQYF
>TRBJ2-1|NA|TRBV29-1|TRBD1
TGCAGCGTTAGAAGCGGACAGGGGGGGGACAATGAGCAGTTCTTC
CSVRSGQGGDNEQFF
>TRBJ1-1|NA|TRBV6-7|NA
TGTGCCAGCAGTTACCCGAGCGGTGAAGCTTTCTTT
CASSYPSGEAFF
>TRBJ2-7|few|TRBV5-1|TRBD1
TGCGCCAGCAGCTTGGAGCGACAGGGGGGCTACGAGCAGTACTTC
CASSLERQGGYEQYF
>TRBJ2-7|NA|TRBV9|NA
TGTGCCAGCAGCGTAGGGTATTCCTACGAGCAGTACTTC
CASSVGYSYEQYF
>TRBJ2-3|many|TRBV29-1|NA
TGCAGCGTCGCTACAGGTATCACAGATACGCAGTATTTT
CSVATGITDTQYF
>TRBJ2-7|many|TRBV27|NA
TGTGCCAGCAGTAATCCTTCTATGTACGAGCAGTACTTC
CASSNPSMYEQYF
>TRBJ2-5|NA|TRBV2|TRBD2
TGTGCCAGCAAAAAAAAACTAGCGGGGCTTCAAGAGACCCAGTACTTC
CASKKKLAGLQETQYF
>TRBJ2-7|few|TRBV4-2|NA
TGTGCCAGCAGCCAAGAGGCCGCAGGGGATAGCTCCTACGAGCAGTACTTC
CASSQEAAGDSSYEQYF
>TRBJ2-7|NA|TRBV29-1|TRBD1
TGCAGCGTTGAGTCACGCGGGACAGGGGGCTCTTACGAGCAGTACTTC
CSVESRGTGGSYEQYF
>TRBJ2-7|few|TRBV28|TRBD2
TGTGCCAGCAGTCCCCGGGGGGTCCACGAGCAGTACTTC
CASSPRGVHEQYF
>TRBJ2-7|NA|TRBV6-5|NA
TGTGCCAGCAGTTACCAGGGGGTGGAGGGTAGGCGTTACGAGCAGTACTTC
CASSYQGVEGRRYEQYF
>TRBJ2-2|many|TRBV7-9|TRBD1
TGTGCCAGCAGCTTCGGGACAGGGTTTGGCGGGGAGCTGTTTTTT
CASSFGTGFGGELFF
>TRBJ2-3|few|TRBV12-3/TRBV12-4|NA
TGTGCCAGCAGTGTGCGGGTAGCGCTGTCCACAGATACGCAGTATTTT
CASSVRVALSTDTQYF
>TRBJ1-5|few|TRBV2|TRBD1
TGTGCCAGCAGTGGAGGACAGGGAAATCAGCCCCAGCATTTT
CASSGGQGNQPQHF
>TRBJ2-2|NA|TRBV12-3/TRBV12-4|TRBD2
TGTGCCAGCAGCTCATTCCCCGGACTAGCGGGAGGGAGCACCGGGGAGCTGTTTTTT
CASSSFPGLAGGSTGELFF
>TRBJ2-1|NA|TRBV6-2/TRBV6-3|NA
TGTGCCAGCAGTTACTCGATGGTAAATGAGCAGTTCTTC
CASSYSMVNEQFF
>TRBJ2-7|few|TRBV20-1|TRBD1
TGCAGTGCTAAGGGGGCGCAGGGGGCTTACGAGCAGTACTTC
CSAKGAQGAYEQYF
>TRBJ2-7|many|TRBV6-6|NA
TGTGCCAGCAGTTACGGGGAGTCCTACGAGCAGTACTTC
CASSYGESYEQYF
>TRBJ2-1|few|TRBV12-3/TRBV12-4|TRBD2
TGTGCCAGCAGTTTGACTAGCGGAGCTCGGTACAATGAGCAGTTCTTC
CASSLTSGARYNEQFF
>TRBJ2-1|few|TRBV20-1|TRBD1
TGCAGTGCTTTAACCGGGACAGAAGGCTACAATGAGCAGTTCTTC
CSALTGTEGYNEQFF
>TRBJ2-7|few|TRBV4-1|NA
TGCGCCAGCAGCCACGTTCCAGAGTCCTCCTACGAGCAGTACTTC
CASSHVPESSYEQYF
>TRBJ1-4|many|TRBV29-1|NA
TGCAGCGTTGAAGATCCCTCGGGGCCGGAAGGAGAAAAACTGTTTTTT
CSVEDPSGPEGEKLFF
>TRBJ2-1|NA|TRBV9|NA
TGTGCCAGCAGCCCAGGGGGGGCCGTACTCAATGAGCAGTTCTTC
CASSPGGAVLNEQFF
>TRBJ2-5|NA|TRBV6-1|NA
TGTGCCAGCACCGCACGTGACGGTCAAGAGACCCAGTACTTC
CASTARDGQETQYF
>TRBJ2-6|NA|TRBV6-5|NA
TGTGCCAGCAGTTACGGACAAGCCTTCTCTGGGGCCAACGTCCTGACTTTC
CASSYGQAFSGANVLTF